The 17 T cell receptor beta chains reported below all come from one sample, sequenced in a study of blood T cells in healthy people across ages. Primers used in a second PCR of about 7 to 12 cycles were a sample-barcoded 5' primer and a J-beta primer mix. From the 5' RACE reads, TCRdb called clonotypes with MiXCR, one entry per CDR3 protein. The table lists about 780,000 distinct CDR3 sequences, roughly 24% of them singletons. These data also featured in a second study, about T cells of mothers and their children.

The sample comprised blood. The receptors derive from a boy aged 5-17 years in good health.

In DNA form, the CDR3 reads TGCAGCGCGGCGTCGACAGGGGGCTACTACGAGCAGTACTTC. Translation: CSAASTGGYYEQYF. The chain couples TRBV29-1 to TRBJ2-7; 10 nucleotides line up with TRBD1. This CDR3 has 14 amino acids. From germline, CDR1 is SQVTM and CDR2 ANQGSEA. J lost 3 bases, V lost 7 bases, and 9 bases had no gene match.

This clonotype occurred a few times. The rearrangement links TRBV4-2 to TRBJ1-6, with 9 bases aligning to TRBD1. V was pared by 4 bases and J by 10 bases, with 11 bases of the junction left unmatched. The length of the CDR3 is 16 residues. CDR1 and CDR2 (germline): LGHNA, YNFKEQ. In DNA form, the CDR3 reads TGTGCCAGCAGCCCGGACAGGGGTTCTGGAAGGTCACCCCTCCACTTT. It yields the protein CASSPDRGSGRSPLHF.

The V and J genes are TRBV19 and TRBJ1-2; 8 bases match TRBD1. This CDR3 contains 13 residues. Germline values: CDR1 LNHDA, CDR2 SQIVND (reference sequence). V trimming: 6 bases; J trimming: 8 bases; junction bases outside the gene matches: 8. CDR3 DNA sequence: TGTGCCAGTAGCTCGGACAGGGTCGAGGGCTACACCTTC. Protein product: CASSSDRVEGYTF.

The sample holds a few counts of this clonotype. Here the CDR3 reads CASSHQGRRGYTF. CDR3 sequence (DNA): TGTGCCAGCAGTCACCAGGGGAGACGTGGCTACACCTTC. The V gene is TRBV12-3 or TRBV12-4, the J gene TRBJ1-2; D may be TRBD1 (6 bases). The CDR3 spans 13 residues. The V end lost 5 bases, the J end lost 7 bases, and 14 bases lay between the germline ends.

This clonotype came up a few times. The CDR3 spells CATPLDRVSYEQYF. The DNA for the CDR3 is TGTGCCACCCCTCTCGACAGGGTCTCCTACGAGCAGTACTTC. The rearrangement joins TRBV6-4 to TRBJ2-5, with 7 bases aligning to TRBD1. The DNA end is more similar to TRBJ2-7, so the J call may be wrong. This CDR3 region has 14 residues. The V gene's germline CDR1 is MRHNA and CDR2 SNTAGT.

This clonotype was seen more than once but under ten times. The V and J genes are TRBV28 and TRBJ1-6; perhaps TRBD1 as D (5 bases). V lost 3 bases and J 1 base, leaving 10 bases between the germline ends. The germline V gene encodes CDR1 MDHEN and CDR2 SYDVKM. CDR3 size: 16 residues. The CDR3: CASSLLGGSYNSPLHF. As DNA, the CDR3 is TGTGCCAGCAGTTTGCTGGGGGGATCCTATAATTCACCCCTCCACTTT.

V gene TRBV6-2 or TRBV6-3 combines with J gene TRBJ2-5; D unclear. The end of the DNA is better explained by TRBJ2-7, so the J call may be wrong. The CDR3 runs to 14 residues. The germline gives CDR1 MNHEY, CDR2 SVGEGT. This chain's CDR3 is CASSYSRHRNEQYF. CDR3 nucleotides: TGTGCCAGCAGTTACTCGAGACATCGGAACGAGCAGTACTTC.

This chain connects TRBV12-3 or TRBV12-4 to TRBJ2-5, with TRBD2 matching 9 bases. Matching the DNA end better, TRBJ2-1 makes the J call doubtful. The CDR3 has 15 residues. Written as DNA, the CDR3 is TGTGCCAGCAGTTTGTCTCTAGCGGGGTTGGATGAGCAGTTCTTC. This encodes CASSLSLAGLDEQFF.

This clonotype was detected only a few times. The chain recombines TRBV4-1 with TRBJ1-2; D remains ambiguous. CDR1 is MGHRA, CDR2 YSYEKL, per germline. CDR3 length: 14 amino acids. Trimming pared 1 base from V and 0 bases from J, leaving 6 bases between. In DNA form, the CDR3 reads TGCGCCAGCAGCCAAGCAGCCGCTAACTATGGCTACACCTTC. Its translation is CASSQAAANYGYTF.

This clonotype turned up a few times. This chain's CDR3 is CASSPKSSEETQYF. The CDR3 DNA reads TGTGCCAGCAGCCCCAAATCTAGCGAAGAGACCCAGTACTTC. The gene calls are TRBV7-9 and TRBJ2-5, with D tentatively TRBD2 (6 bases). The germline V and J ends were trimmed by 5 bases and 3 bases, with 13 bases remaining between them. Germline values: CDR1 SEHNR, CDR2 FQNEAQ (reference sequence). This CDR3 comprises 14 residues.

The chain recombines TRBV5-1 with TRBJ1-6; 10 bases map to TRBD1. This CDR3 is built from 14 residues. The J segment lost 7 bases and the V segment lost 4 bases, leaving 2 bases of the junction unmatched. The germline V gene has CDR1 SGHRS and CDR2 YFSETQ. CDR3 in amino acids: CASSADRGNSPLHF. The CDR3 DNA reads as TGCGCCAGCAGCGCGGACAGGGGGAATTCACCCCTCCACTTT.

This clonotype has only a few counts. The rearrangement uses TRBV4-1 and TRBJ1-2, with 8 bases that match TRBD1. Trimming removed 0 bases from V and 5 bases from J; junction bases left unmatched: 14. This CDR3 contains 18 residues. Germline CDR1 is MGHRA and CDR2 is YSYEKL. CDR3 nucleotides: TGCGCCAGCAGCCAAGATCCTAAAAGGGGACAGGAGAGGTATGGCTACACCTTC. Encoded protein: CASSQDPKRGQERYGYTF.

This clonotype has just a few counts. This chain joins TRBV5-1 and TRBJ2-7, with 10 bases that match TRBD2. The CDR3 is 15 residues long. Germline CDR1 reads SGHRS; CDR2 reads YFSETQ. Trimming took 0 bases from V and 6 from J; bases not matched to a gene: 6. The CDR3 is CASSLEAGGQVEQYF. Written as DNA, the CDR3 is TGCGCCAGCAGCTTGGAAGCGGGGGGGCAGGTCGAGCAGTACTTC.

The chain is built from TRBV30 and TRBJ2-5, with TRBD1 identical over 10 bases. Looked up from germline, CDR1 is GTSNPN and CDR2 is SVGIG (reference sequence). CDR3 size: 12 residues. J was trimmed by 5 bases and V by 5 bases; bases with no gene match: 2. The CDR3 spells CAWDRGRETQYF. CDR3 bases: TGTGCCTGGGACAGGGGGCGCGAGACCCAGTACTTC.

This chain uses TRBV18 with TRBJ2-1; D is uncertain. Per germline, CDR1 KGHSH and CDR2 LQKENI. The CDR3 covers 11 residues. Deletions cut 2 bases from V and 10 bases from J, with 6 bases between. CDR3 bases: TGTGCCAGCTCACCAAACAGAGAGCAGTTCTTC. It codes for CASSPNREQFF. Supplemented by reference TRBV18 and TRBJ2-1, the full variable domain reads NAGVMQNPRHLVRRRGQEARLRCSPMKGHSHVYWYRQLPEEGLKFMVYLQKENIIDESGMPKERFSAEFPKEGPSILRIQQVVRGDSAAYFCASSPNREQFFGPGTRLTVL.

This clonotype has just a few counts. This chain joins TRBV20-1 and TRBJ2-3; the D gene could be TRBD1 or TRBD2 (7 bases each). The germline gives CDR1 DFQATT, CDR2 SNEGSKA (reference sequence). The CDR3 loop spans 14 amino acids. The germline V and J ends were trimmed by 3 bases and 3 bases, with 13 bases remaining between them. CDR3 in DNA: TGCAGTGCTAGTTGGCAGGGGGGGACAGATACGCAGTATTTT. Translated: CSASWQGGTDTQYF.

This clonotype was picked up a small number of times. The chain uses TRBV5-5 and TRBJ2-1, with D possibly TRBD1 on 6 matching bases. V was cut by 0 bases and J by 9 bases, with 13 bases left in between. The CDR3 loop spans 14 amino acids. The germline V gene has CDR1 SGHKS and CDR2 YYEKEE (reference sequence). The DNA for the CDR3 is TGTGCCAGCAGCTTGGGACAGGTAACCGGTGAGCAGTTCTTC. Encoded protein: CASSLGQVTGEQFF.